One and the same sample provided the 27 T cell receptor beta chains below, sequenced in a study of spatial heterogeneity in lung cancer. Time point in this sample: sample taken at primary tumor resection. Tumor, nontumor lung or frozen PBMC supplied whole RNA that was sequenced unsorted. TCRdb passed the 5' RACE reads through MiXCR, listing each CDR3 protein once. The sample yields some 4,900 distinct CDR3 sequences, 20% to 30% seen once. The sample in question was PBMCs, obtained at surgery. The receptors shown here come from a male donor with early-stage non-small cell lung cancer.

This clonotype is termed medium-sized. The V and J genes are TRBV27 and TRBJ2-1; no firm D call. Germline V gene lookup returns CDR1 MNHEY and CDR2 SMNVEV (reference sequence). The length of the CDR3 is 14 residues. V was shortened by 1 base and J by 10 bases, with 14 bases between the two germline ends. CDR3 region: CASSLWGGSQEQFF. In nucleotides, the CDR3 is TGTGCCAGCAGTTTATGGGGTGGGTCCCAGGAGCAGTTCTTC.

The rearrangement joins TRBV9 to TRBJ2-3; no reliable D call. Germline V gene data show CDR1 as SGDLS and CDR2 as YYNGEE. The CDR3 is made up of 11 amino acids. V shed 4 bases and J shed 2 bases, with 2 bases lying between them. This chain's CDR3 is CASSITDTQYF. The CDR3 DNA reads TGTGCCAGCAGCATCACAGATACGCAGTATTTT.

This clonotype is labeled as medium-sized. This chain uses TRBV28 with TRBJ2-7; 9 bases fit TRBD1. Germline V CDR1 and CDR2: MDHEN, SYDVKM. Germline trimming cut 3 bases from V and 2 bases from J; bases unmatched to any gene: 5. The CDR3 totals 15 residues. The CDR3 loop reads CASSFWDRVPYEQYF. CDR3 DNA sequence: TGTGCCAGCAGTTTTTGGGACAGGGTCCCCTACGAGCAGTACTTC.

The V call is TRBV4-2, the J call TRBJ2-5, with 9 positions matching TRBD2. V lost 5 bases and J lost 2; bases outside the gene matches: 6. The CDR3 covers 15 residues. Germline CDR1 and CDR2: LGHNA and YNFKEQ. The CDR3 DNA sequence: TGTGCCAGCAGCTCCAGTGCGGGGGGGCAAGAGACCCAGTACTTC. Protein sequence: CASSSSAGGQETQYF.

In this sample, this clonotype is medium-sized. The chain has TRBV11-2 and TRBJ2-5, with 7 bases fitting TRBD2. The ends lost 0 bases at V and 9 bases at J; junction bases unmatched: 13. Germline-derived CDR1 and CDR2 are SGHAT and FQNNGV. The CDR3 is made up of 16 amino acids. In DNA, the CDR3 is TGTGCCAGCAGCTTAGAGTTCCGGGGTCACCGGGGGGCCCAGTACTTC. This encodes CASSLEFRGHRGAQYF.

The genes are TRBV19 and TRBJ1-6; 8 positions agree with TRBD1. The CDR3 has 17 residues. The V gene end was trimmed by 8 bases and the J gene end by 7 bases; junction bases not matched to a gene: 16. Germline CDR1 is LNHDA and CDR2 is SQIVND (reference sequence). CDR3: CASPGQAPLGRNSPLHF. The CDR3 DNA follows: TGTGCCAGTCCGGGACAGGCTCCACTTGGGAGGAATTCACCCCTCCACTTT.

DNA for the CDR3: TGTGCCATCTCACTAATAGGGTGGGATACGCAGTATTTT. Residues: CAISLIGWDTQYF. The chain uses TRBV6-1 and TRBJ2-3; D is uncertain. From germline, CDR1 is MNHNS and CDR2 SASEGT. The CDR3 is 13 residues long. Trimming stripped 10 bases from V and 6 bases from J, with 17 bases between.

The CDR3 region is CSASVAGGGPGQFF. For the CDR3, the DNA is TGCAGTGCTAGTGTGGCGGGAGGGGGCCCCGGGCAGTTCTTC. The chain links TRBV20-1 to TRBJ2-1, with 9 bases aligning to TRBD2. CDR1 DFQATT and CDR2 SNEGSKA come from the germline V gene (reference sequence). The junction had 12 bases not matched to a gene; V was cut back by 3 bases and J by 12 bases. The CDR3 length is 14 residues.

In this sample, this clonotype turned up many times. The chain joins TRBV29-1 to TRBJ2-3; 10 bases fit TRBD1. This CDR3 is 12 amino acids long. J lost 9 bases, V lost 4 bases, and 4 bases had no gene match. Germline CDR1 is SQVTM and CDR2 is ANQGSEA. The CDR3 here is CSVATGGETQYF. DNA of the CDR3: TGCAGCGTTGCGACAGGGGGCGAAACGCAGTATTTT.

The V gene is TRBV4-2, the J gene TRBJ2-7; D is possibly TRBD2 (5 bases). The CDR3 is 14 amino acids. Germline V gene sequence: CDR1 LGHNA, CDR2 YNFKEQ. Trimming left V 2 bases short and J 4 bases short, with 12 bases between. The CDR3 reads CASSQPDSIYEQYF. The DNA for the CDR3 is TGTGCCAGCAGCCAACCGGACTCAATATACGAGCAGTACTTC.

By share, this clonotype counts as medium-sized. This chain links TRBV29-1 with TRBJ2-5; 10 nucleotides align to TRBD1. The CDR3 is 12 residues long. CDR1 and CDR2 (germline): SQVTM, ANQGSEA. The V segment lost 8 bases and the J segment 3 bases; nucleotides outside the gene matches: 3. DNA of the CDR3: TGCAGCCACGGGACAGGGGAAGAGACCCAGTACTTC. Its translation: CSHGTGEETQYF.

The rearrangement links TRBV12-3 or TRBV12-4 to TRBJ2-1, with 10 bases lining up with TRBD2. The CDR3 is made up of 15 amino acids. Unmatched junction bases numbered 4, after V lost 6 bases and J lost 2 bases. DNA for the CDR3: TGTGCCAGCAGGCTTACTAGCGGGGCCTACAATGAGCAGTTCTTC. It specifies CASRLTSGAYNEQFF.

By share, this clonotype counts as medium-sized. This chain connects TRBV27 to TRBJ2-5; weak D call: TRBD1 (6 bases). This CDR3 contains 16 residues. Trimming removed 1 base from V and 0 bases from J, with 12 bases in between. Germline V lookup: CDR1 MNHEY, CDR2 SMNVEV (reference sequence). DNA of the CDR3: TGTGCCAGCAGTTTATACCCGGCAGGGGACCAAGAGACCCAGTACTTC. Amino acid sequence: CASSLYPAGDQETQYF.

By frequency in the sample, this clonotype is medium-sized (0.01 to 0.1%). A read error may account for a junction end that differs from germline. The CDR3: CASSRGTSGSPDTSHEQYF. The CDR3 DNA reads TGTGCCAGCAGCCGAGGCACTAGCGGGAGTCCCGACACCTCCCACGAGCAGTACTTC. The chain is built from TRBV14 and TRBJ2-7; 11 bases are a match to TRBD2. Germline CDR1 reads SGHDN; CDR2 reads FVKESK. CDR3 length equals 19 residues.

The chain combines TRBV20-1 with TRBJ2-7, with no clear D. The CDR3 covers 14 residues. Germline CDR1 DFQATT, CDR2 SNEGSKA (reference sequence). Trimming removed 2 bases from V and 0 bases from J, with 11 bases in between. CDR3 in amino acids: CSARQVDSSYEQYF. The CDR3 region has the DNA TGCAGTGCTAGACAGGTTGATAGCTCCTACGAGCAGTACTTC.

The chain couples TRBV3-1 to TRBJ2-7, with D perhaps matching TRBD1 (6 bases). Germline values: CDR1 LGHDT, CDR2 YNNKEL (reference sequence). V was clipped by 1 base and J by 3 bases, with 10 bases between them. There are 14 residues in the CDR3. The CDR3 DNA follows: TGTGCCAGCAGCCAAGGGCAGGGGAGCTACGAGCAGTACTTC. The encoded protein is CASSQGQGSYEQYF.

V is TRBV20-1 and J is TRBJ2-5; 7 positions agree with TRBD1. Looked up from germline, CDR1 is DFQATT and CDR2 is SNEGSKA (reference sequence). The CDR3 is made up of 15 amino acids. The J segment lost 2 bases and the V segment lost 2 bases, leaving 8 bases of the junction unmatched. CDR3 protein: CSARRPTGDQETQYF. CDR3 bases: TGCAGTGCTAGACGCCCCACAGGGGATCAAGAGACCCAGTACTTC.

Only a few counts were recorded for this clonotype. This chain connects TRBV7-2 to TRBJ2-7, with D uncertain. CDR3 length: 13 residues. From germline, CDR1 is SGHTA and CDR2 FQGNSA. Trimming left V 0 bases short and J 6 bases short, with 9 bases between. CDR3 amino acids: CASSLAASSEQYF. Here the CDR3 DNA reads TGTGCCAGCAGCTTAGCCGCAAGCTCCGAGCAGTACTTC.

The chain recombines TRBV7-9 with TRBJ1-2; a weak D match, TRBD1 (6 bases). There are 12 residues in the CDR3. V lost 8 bases to trimming and J lost 6 bases, with 13 bases between them. Per germline, CDR1 SEHNR and CDR2 FQNEAQ (reference sequence). In DNA, the CDR3 is TGTGCCAGCGTCCGGGACAACCATGGCTACACCTTC. Amino acids: CASVRDNHGYTF.

This clonotype is medium-sized. CDR3 DNA sequence: TGTGCCAGCAGTCTCACAGGGGTCGGGGGTGAAAAACTGTTTTTT. Translating it yields CASSLTGVGGEKLFF. The chain is built from TRBV28 and TRBJ1-4; 7 bases align to TRBD1. V was pared by 5 bases and J by 7 bases, with 10 bases of the junction left unmatched. In germline, CDR1 is MDHEN, CDR2 SYDVKM. The CDR3 has 15 residues.

By sample fraction, this clonotype is medium-sized. The genes are TRBV27 and TRBJ2-3; 10 bases agree with TRBD1. V shed 2 bases, J shed 0 bases, and the junction held 11 bases outside the gene matches. This CDR3 spans 19 amino acids. Germline V lookup: CDR1 MNHEY, CDR2 SMNVEV (reference sequence). This CDR3 reads CASSLSSPGGQGSTDTQYF. CDR3 sequence (DNA): TGTGCCAGCAGTTTAAGTTCCCCCGGGGGACAGGGGAGCACAGATACGCAGTATTTT.

The CDR3 reads CASSVATGLTNEKLFF. As DNA, the CDR3 is TGTGCCAGCAGCGTAGCTACAGGGCTGACTAATGAAAAACTGTTTTTT. This rearrangement joins TRBV9 to TRBJ1-4; maybe TRBD1 (6 bases). Germline CDR1 reads SGDLS; CDR2 reads YYNGEE. Between the trimmed V and J ends, which lost 0 bases and 2 bases, there was a span of 11 bases. The CDR3 consists of 16 residues.

This clonotype is medium-sized within its sample. The chain links TRBV4-1 to TRBJ2-3; 7 bases fit TRBD2. This CDR3 contains 15 residues. Germline V lookup: CDR1 MGHRA, CDR2 YSYEKL. The trim removed 1 base at V and 2 bases at J, leaving 3 bases unmatched. The CDR3 is CASSQVGDYTDTQYF. The CDR3 DNA follows: TGCGCCAGCAGCCAAGTTGGGGACTACACAGATACGCAGTATTTT.

This clonotype was seen more than once but under ten times. This chain links TRBV20-1 with TRBJ2-3; unclear D gene. V lost 2 bases, J lost 13 bases, and 16 bases lay in between. Per germline, CDR1 DFQATT and CDR2 SNEGSKA (reference sequence). CDR3 length: 12 residues. The CDR3 spells CSARSEQYTKYF. CDR3 nucleotides: TGCAGTGCTAGATCGGAACAGTACACGAAGTATTTT.

This rearrangement joins TRBV12-3 or TRBV12-4 to TRBJ2-7, with D unclear. V was cut by 6 bases and J by 3 bases, with 9 bases left in between. The CDR3 sequence is 12 residues long. The CDR3 loop is CASRGFDYEQYF. The DNA for the CDR3 is TGTGCCAGCAGAGGGTTCGACTACGAGCAGTACTTC.

By share of the sample, this clonotype is medium-sized (0.01 to 0.1%). The chain joins TRBV6-5 to TRBJ2-5; 10 nucleotides line up with TRBD2. Germline V lookup: CDR1 MNHEY, CDR2 SVGAGI. V shed 6 bases, J shed 2 bases, and the junction held 3 bases outside the gene matches. The CDR3 sequence is 14 residues long. The CDR3 DNA follows: TGTGCCAGCAGCAGCGGGAGGGGGCAAGAGACCCAGTACTTC. Amino acids: CASSSGRGQETQYF.

About this clonotype itself: A read error may account for a junction end that differs from germline. V and J are TRBV7-7 and TRBJ2-1; 14 bases are a match to TRBD2. Germline V gives CDR1 SSHAT, CDR2 FNYEAQ (reference sequence). The CDR3 has 15 residues. The CDR3 DNA follows: TGTGCTAGCAGCCCTGGACTAGCGGGAGGCAGTGAGCAGTTCTTC. Encoded protein: CASSPGLAGGSEQFF.